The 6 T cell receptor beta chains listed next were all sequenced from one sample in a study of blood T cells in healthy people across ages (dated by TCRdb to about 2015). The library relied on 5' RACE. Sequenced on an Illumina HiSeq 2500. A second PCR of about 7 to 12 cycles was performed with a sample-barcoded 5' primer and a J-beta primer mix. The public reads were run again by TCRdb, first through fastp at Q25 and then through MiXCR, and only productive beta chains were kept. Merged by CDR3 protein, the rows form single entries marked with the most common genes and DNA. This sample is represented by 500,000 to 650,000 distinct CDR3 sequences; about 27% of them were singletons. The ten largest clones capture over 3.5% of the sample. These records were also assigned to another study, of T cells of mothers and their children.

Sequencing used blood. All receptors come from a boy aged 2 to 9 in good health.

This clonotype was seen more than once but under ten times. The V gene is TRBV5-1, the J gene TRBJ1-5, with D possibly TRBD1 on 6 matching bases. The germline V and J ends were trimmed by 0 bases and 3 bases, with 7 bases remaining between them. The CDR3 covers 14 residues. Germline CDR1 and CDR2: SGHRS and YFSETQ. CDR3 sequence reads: CASSLGDTNQPQHF. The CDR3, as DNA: TGCGCCAGCAGCTTGGGGGACACCAATCAGCCCCAGCATTTT.

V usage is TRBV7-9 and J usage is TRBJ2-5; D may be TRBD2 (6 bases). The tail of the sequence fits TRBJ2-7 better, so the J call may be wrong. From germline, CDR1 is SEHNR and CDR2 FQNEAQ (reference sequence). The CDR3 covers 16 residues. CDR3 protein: CASSAYGTPGSYEQYF. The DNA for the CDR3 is TGTGCCAGCAGCGCATACGGGACTCCAGGCTCCTACGAGCAGTACTTC.

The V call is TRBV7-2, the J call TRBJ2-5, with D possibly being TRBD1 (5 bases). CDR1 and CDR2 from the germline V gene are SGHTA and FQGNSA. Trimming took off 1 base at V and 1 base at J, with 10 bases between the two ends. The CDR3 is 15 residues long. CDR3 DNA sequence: TGTGCCAGCAGCTTAGGGGGCCTCGTCCAAGAGACCCAGTACTTC. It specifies CASSLGGLVQETQYF.

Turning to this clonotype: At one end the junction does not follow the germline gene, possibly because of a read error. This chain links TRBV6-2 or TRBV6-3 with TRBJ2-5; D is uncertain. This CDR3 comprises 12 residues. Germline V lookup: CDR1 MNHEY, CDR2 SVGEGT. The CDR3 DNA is TGTGCCAGATACCTTGAAGAGGAGACCCAGTGCTTC. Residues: CARYLEEETQCF.

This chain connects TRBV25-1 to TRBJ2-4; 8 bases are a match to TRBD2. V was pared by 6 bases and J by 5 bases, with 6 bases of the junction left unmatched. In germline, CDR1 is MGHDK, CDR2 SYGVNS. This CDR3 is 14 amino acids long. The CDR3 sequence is CASSLSGTQNIQYF. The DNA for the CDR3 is TGTGCCAGCAGCCTTAGCGGGACCCAAAACATTCAGTACTTC.

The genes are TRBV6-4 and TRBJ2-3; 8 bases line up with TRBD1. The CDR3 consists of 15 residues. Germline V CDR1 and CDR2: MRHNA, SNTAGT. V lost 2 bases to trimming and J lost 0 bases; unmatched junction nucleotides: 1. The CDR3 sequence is CASSDRTGSTDTQYF. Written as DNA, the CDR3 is TGTGCCAGCAGTGACCGGACAGGGAGCACAGATACGCAGTATTTT.